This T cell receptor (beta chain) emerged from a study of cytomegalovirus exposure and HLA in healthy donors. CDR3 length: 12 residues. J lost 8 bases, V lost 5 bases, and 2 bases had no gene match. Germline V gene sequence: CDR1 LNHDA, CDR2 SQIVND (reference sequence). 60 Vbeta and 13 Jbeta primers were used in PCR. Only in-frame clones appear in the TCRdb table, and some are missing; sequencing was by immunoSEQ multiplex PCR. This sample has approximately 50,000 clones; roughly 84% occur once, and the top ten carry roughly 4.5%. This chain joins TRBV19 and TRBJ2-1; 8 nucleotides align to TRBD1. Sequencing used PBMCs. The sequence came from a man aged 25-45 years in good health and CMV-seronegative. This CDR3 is CASSAGGDEQFF. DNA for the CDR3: TGTGCCAGTAGTGCAGGGGGCGATGAGCAGTTCTTC. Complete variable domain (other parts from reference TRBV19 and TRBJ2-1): DGGITQSPKYLFRKEGQNVTLSCEQNLNHDAMYWYRQDPGQGLRLIYYSQIVNDFQKGDIAEGYSVSREKKESFPLTVTSAQKNPTAFYLCASSAGGDEQFFGPGTRLTVL.